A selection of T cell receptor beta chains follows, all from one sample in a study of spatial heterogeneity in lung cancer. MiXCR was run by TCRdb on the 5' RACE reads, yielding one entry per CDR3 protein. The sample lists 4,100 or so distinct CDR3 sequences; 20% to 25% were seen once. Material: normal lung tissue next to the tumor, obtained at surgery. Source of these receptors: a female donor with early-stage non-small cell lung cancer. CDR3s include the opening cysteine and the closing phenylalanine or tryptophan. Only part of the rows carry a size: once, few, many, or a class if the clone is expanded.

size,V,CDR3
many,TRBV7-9,CASSLEGATDEQFF
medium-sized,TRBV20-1,CSARSAGTFWETQYF
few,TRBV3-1,CASSQGHAQETQYF
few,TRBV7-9,CASQRTSVSYEQYF
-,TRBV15,CATSTGTWEYNEQFF
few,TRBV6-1,CASSETSGGPWYF
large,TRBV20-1,CSARGTSGGRSSYEQYF
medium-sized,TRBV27,CASSFGTGGLAYF
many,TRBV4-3,CASSPGAHSYEQYF
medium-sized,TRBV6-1,CATEGRAQETQYF
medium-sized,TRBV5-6,CASSSLWGETQYF
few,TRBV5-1,CASSRTIDFTDTQYF
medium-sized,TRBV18,CASSPLPLAVTDTQYF
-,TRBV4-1,CASSQESGADQETQYF
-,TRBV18,CASSPRAGDEQFF
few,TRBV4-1,CASSTAVYNEQFF
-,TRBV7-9,CASSSTPTGQYF
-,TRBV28,CASTTGLAGIETQYF
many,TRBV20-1,CSADSPPYEQYF